The 24 T cell receptor beta chains presented below share a single source sample, sequenced in a study of molecular identifiers for immune sequencing clone quantification. TCRdb recomputed calls from the PCR reads with MiXCR, one row per CDR3 protein. This table holds over 10,000 distinct CDR3 sequences, approximately 18% found once. The sample comprised naive CD8+ T cells from blood, with Jurkat cell RNA spiked in. Stated subset: FACS-sorted CD8+CD4-CCR7+CD45RA+ naive T cells. These receptors all come from a human donor in good health. Some libraries in this study had Jurkat cell RNA spiked in.

This clonotype was detected only once. Relative to the germline gene, one junction end is altered; a read error may explain this. The chain is built from TRBV6-1 and TRBJ2-1; the D gene is possibly TRBD2 (6 bases). This CDR3 contains 16 residues. Per the germline V gene, CDR1 is MNHNS and CDR2 is SASEGT. The CDR3 region is CASSEMEGLVYSEQLF. Written as DNA, the CDR3 is TGTGCCAGCAGTGAAATGGAGGGTTTGGTGTACAGTGAGCAGCTCTTC.

DNA for the CDR3: TGTGCCAGCAGCCCTGCCACCGAGTGGGAGACCCAGTACTTC. Encoded protein: CASSPATEWETQYF. The genes are TRBV7-2 and TRBJ2-5; D ambiguous. Germline V gene data show CDR1 as SGHTA and CDR2 as FQGNSA. Trimming pared 5 bases from V and 5 bases from J, leaving 15 bases between. CDR3 length: 14 residues.

Within the sample, this clonotype is medium-sized. The chain couples TRBV7-2 to TRBJ2-7; 7 nucleotides line up with TRBD2. Losses at the gene ends were 5 bases for V and 1 base for J; bases not matched to a gene: 11. CDR1 SGHTA and CDR2 FQGNSA come from the germline V gene. The CDR3 length is 16 residues. CDR3 sequence reads: CASSLTGERGSYEQYF. In DNA, the CDR3 is TGTGCCAGCAGCCTAACTGGTGAGCGGGGATCCTACGAGCAGTACTTC.

This clonotype is labeled as medium-sized. J is TRBJ2-3 and V is TRBV7-9; TRBD2 matches 11 bases. The germline V gene encodes CDR1 SEHNR and CDR2 FQNEAQ (reference sequence). The CDR3 is 16 residues long. J was trimmed by 2 bases and V by 6 bases; bases with no gene match: 7. The CDR3 bases are TGTGCCAGCAGGGCCGGGACTAGCGGACTCACAGATACGCAGTATTTT. The encoded protein is CASRAGTSGLTDTQYF.

In its sample, this clonotype was seen many times. The chain combines TRBV7-8 with TRBJ2-7; D may correspond to TRBD1 or TRBD2 (5 bases each). V was trimmed by 4 bases and J by 3 bases, leaving 19 bases between them. The CDR3 runs 16 residues. The V gene's germline CDR1 is SGHVS and CDR2 FQNEAQ. The DNA of the CDR3 is TGTGCCAGCAGCTCTAGGCGTTGGGACGGGGACTACGAGCAGTACTTC. Amino acid sequence: CASSSRRWDGDYEQYF. The variable domain in full, completed from reference TRBV7-8 and TRBJ2-7, reads GAGVSQSPRYKVAKRGQDVALRCDPISGHVSLFWYQQALGQGPEFLTYFQNEAQLDKSGLPSDRFFAERPEGSVSTLKIQRTQQEDSAVYLCASSSRRWDGDYEQYFGPGTRLTVT.

Details on this clonotype: A much larger clone differs by one base, so this may be a read error. The V call is TRBV4-3, the J call TRBJ2-5; 7 bases align to TRBD2. The germline gives CDR1 LGHNA, CDR2 YSLEER. The CDR3 extends over 14 amino acids. DNA of the CDR3: TGCGCCAGCAACCAAGAGCGGGACGGAGAGACCCAGTACTTC. Amino acids: CASNQERDGETQYF.

This clonotype is medium-sized (0.01 to 0.1%). The chain is built from TRBV19 and TRBJ2-3; D perhaps matches TRBD1 (5 bases). The CDR3 extends over 16 amino acids. V was shortened by 3 bases and J by 5 bases, with 18 bases between the two germline ends. Germline CDR1 and CDR2: LNHDA and SQIVND (reference sequence). The CDR3 reads CASSIGTGVGGDTQYF. The DNA of the CDR3 is TGTGCCAGTAGTATTGGCACAGGTGTGGGTGGAGATACGCAGTATTTT.

This clonotype was counted ten times or more. The J gene is TRBJ2-7, the V gene TRBV19, with TRBD2 matching 10 bases. Germline V gives CDR1 LNHDA, CDR2 SQIVND (reference sequence). The CDR3 totals 14 residues. V gave up 3 bases and J gave up 6 bases; unmatched junction bases: 5. The chain's CDR3 is CASSITGLASEQYF. The CDR3 DNA is TGTGCCAGTAGTATTACGGGACTAGCGAGCGAGCAGTACTTC.

By its share, this clonotype is medium-sized. The chain links TRBV7-8 to TRBJ2-3, with 7 bases fitting TRBD2. With V trimmed by 5 bases and J by 1 base, 15 bases remained unmatched. CDR1 and CDR2 (germline): SGHVS, FQNEAQ. The CDR3 has 18 residues. CDR3 DNA sequence: TGTGCCAGCAGCCATGGTAGGGCGGGAGCTTTTGGCACAGATACGCAGTATTTT. Amino acids: CASSHGRAGAFGTDTQYF.

As regards this clonotype: A clone one base away is much larger, so this may be a read error. The chain is built from TRBV4-1 and TRBJ2-2; maybe TRBD1 (5 bases). CDR1 and CDR2 from the germline V gene are MGHRA and YSYEKL. The CDR3 is 11 amino acids. CDR3 DNA: TGCGCCAGCAGGGACACCGAGGAGCTGTTTTTT. Translation: CASRDTEELFF.

The V and J genes are TRBV2 and TRBJ2-7, with a weak D call TRBD2 (6 bases). V was shortened by 7 bases and J by 2 bases, with 15 bases between the two germline ends. Germline CDR1 reads SNHLY; CDR2 reads FYNNEI. This CDR3 spans 14 amino acids. CDR3 sequence reads: CASTEEGLAYEQYF. In DNA, the CDR3 is TGTGCCAGCACCGAGGAGGGTTTAGCCTACGAGCAGTACTTC.

By share of the sample, this clonotype is medium-sized. The chain links TRBV20-1 to TRBJ2-2, with D possibly TRBD2 on 6 matching bases. With 0 bases removed from V and 5 bases from J, the gap between germline ends came to 7 bases. Germline CDR1 DFQATT, CDR2 SNEGSKA (reference sequence). There are 13 residues in the CDR3. CDR3 sequence (DNA): TGCAGTGCTAGAGATGCGGGAACCGGGGAGCTGTTTTTT. This translates into CSARDAGTGELFF.

As concerns this clonotype: This may be a read error: a much more frequent sequence differs by one nucleotide. CDR3 bases: TGTGCCGGCAGGGGGTCATGGGATGAGCAGTTCTTC. It specifies CAGRGSWDEQFF. The chain is built from TRBV6-5 and TRBJ2-1, with 7 bases aligning to TRBD1. Germline V gene sequence: CDR1 MNHEY, CDR2 SVGAGI. CDR3 size: 12 residues.

This clonotype ranks as medium-sized. This chain links TRBV7-2 with TRBJ1-1; 10 nucleotides align to TRBD1. The junction had 7 bases not matched to a gene; V was cut back by 3 bases and J by 3 bases. CDR1 and CDR2 from the germline V gene are SGHTA and FQGNSA. The CDR3 consists of 16 residues. CDR3 DNA sequence: TGTGCCAGCAGCTTTGAAAGGGACAGGGGTGACACTGAAGCTTTCTTT. This codes for CASSFERDRGDTEAFF.

To note about this clonotype: One end of the junction fails to match germline, which may point to a read error. This chain uses TRBV4-1 with TRBJ2-7; weak D call: TRBD2 (6 bases). The germline gives CDR1 MGHRA, CDR2 YSYEKL. This CDR3 contains 13 residues. The CDR3 here is CAGSQSTSHEQYF. The CDR3 nucleotides are TGCGCCGGCAGCCAATCGACTAGTCACGAGCAGTACTTC.

In its sample, this clonotype was seen many times. The genes are TRBV27 and TRBJ1-6; D is unclear. The CDR3 has 13 amino acids. The V gene's germline CDR1 is MNHEY and CDR2 SMNVEV (reference sequence). The ends were cut back, 3 bases at V and 9 bases at J, with 9 bases in the middle. The CDR3 here is CASSFMAGSPLHF. For the CDR3, the DNA is TGTGCCAGCAGTTTTATGGCCGGTTCACCCCTCCACTTT.

Within the sample, this clonotype is medium-sized. The J gene is TRBJ2-5, the V gene TRBV20-1; D remains unclear. The V end lost 6 bases, the J end lost 4 bases, and 9 bases lay between the germline ends. This CDR3 is built from 11 residues. Germline loops: CDR1 DFQATT, CDR2 SNEGSKA (reference sequence). CDR3 DNA: TGCAGTGCAAAGGGATCAGAGACCCAGTACTTC. It is translated as CSAKGSETQYF.

This clonotype appeared a few times. The genes are TRBV19 and TRBJ2-1, with D uncertain. CDR1 and CDR2 from the germline V gene are LNHDA and SQIVND (reference sequence). V shed 8 bases and J shed 8 bases, with 7 bases lying between them. The CDR3 is made up of 10 amino acids. The chain's CDR3 is CASGWDEQFF. CDR3 nucleotides: TGTGCCAGTGGGTGGGATGAGCAGTTCTTC.

This clonotype was counted at least ten times. The chain links TRBV6-5 to TRBJ2-7; 9 positions match TRBD2. V gave up 5 bases and J gave up 3 bases; unmatched junction bases: 2. Germline V gene sequence: CDR1 MNHEY, CDR2 SVGAGI. The CDR3 has 13 amino acids. The CDR3 coding sequence is TGTGCCAGCAGTGTAGCGGGAGTCTACGAGCAGTACTTC. Translated: CASSVAGVYEQYF.

There are many counts of this clonotype. The chain recombines TRBV11-2 with TRBJ2-1; no clear D gene. CDR3 length: 12 amino acids. V was trimmed by 2 bases and J by 6 bases, leaving 5 bases between them. Germline V CDR1 and CDR2: SGHAT, FQNNGV. The CDR3 coding sequence is TGTGCCAGCAGCTTATTGGGCAATGAGCAGTTCTTC. Its protein is CASSLLGNEQFF.

This clonotype was found many times. The chain couples TRBV10-2 to TRBJ2-7; D possibly corresponds to TRBD2 (5 bases). V shed 2 bases and J shed 3 bases, with 14 bases lying between them. This CDR3 has 15 amino acids. The V gene's germline CDR1 is WSHSY and CDR2 SAAADI. Here the CDR3 DNA reads TGCGCCAGCAGTGAGGGCCCGGACTCCTTCTACGAGCAGTACTTC. This encodes CASSEGPDSFYEQYF.

The sample holds many counts of this clonotype. The gene calls are TRBV12-3 or TRBV12-4 and TRBJ1-5, with a possible D match to TRBD1 (5 bases). V was clipped by 1 base and J by 3 bases, with 7 bases between them. The CDR3 spans 14 residues. The CDR3 bases are TGTGCCAGCAGTTTAGGACAGCACAATCAGCCCCAGCATTTT. Its translation: CASSLGQHNQPQHF.

About this clonotype itself: A much bigger clone sits one base away, suggesting this may be a read error. V and J are TRBV27 and TRBJ2-7; 7 bases line up with TRBD2. Germline V gene data show CDR1 as MNHEY and CDR2 as SMNVEV (reference sequence). The CDR3 runs 15 residues. The junction had 4 bases not matched to a gene; V was cut back by 2 bases and J by 0 bases. CDR3 DNA: TGTGCCAGCAGTTTACACGGCGGGAGCTCCTACGAGCAGTACTTC. Residues: CASSLHGGSSYEQYF.

The chain carries TRBV5-4 and TRBJ2-7; D unclear. Trimming cost V 2 bases and J 5 bases, with 11 bases left between them. Germline CDR1 is SGHNT and CDR2 is YYREEE (reference sequence). This CDR3 is 13 amino acids long. The CDR3 coding sequence is TGTGCCAGCAGCTTAGGAGTTACCAACGAGCAGTACTTC. It encodes CASSLGVTNEQYF.